The T cell receptor beta chain under discussion was sequenced for a study of cytomegalovirus exposure and HLA in healthy donors. The study's findings and limits: Most sequenced TCRs were rare (though some public TCRs occurred in many donors).

From germline, CDR1 is SGHVS and CDR2 FQNEAQ. The CDR3 is made up of 16 amino acids. V was cut by 4 bases and J by 0 bases, with 12 bases left in between. Of note for this clone: Its target is not known.

Profiled with immunoSEQ multiplex PCR; TCRdb holds only in-frame clones, not every one. The profile shows a few hundred thousand clones, 90% of them singletons. The chain has TRBV7-8 and TRBJ1-4; possible D gene TRBD1, 6 bases. The TCR originated in a young woman in good health and CMV-seronegative. The sequencing sample was made of PBMCs. The CDR3 loop reads CASSSQGFATNEKLFF. The DNA of the CDR3 is TGTGCCAGCAGCTCACAGGGCTTTGCAACTAATGAAAAACTGTTTTTT.